These 8 T cell receptor beta chains were all obtained from the same sample, sequenced in a study of shared clonotypes between healthy human individuals. Naive CD8 isolation took CD45RO-negative cells positively selected for CCR7 and excluded terminally differentiated effector memory CD45RA+ cells. Profiling relied on immunoSEQ multiplex PCR, and the TCRdb table lists in-frame clones only, not all of them. The repertoire has hundreds of thousands of clones, approximately 96% of them found once; the top ten carry around 0.1%. Sequences were obtained from naive CD8+ T cells sorted from blood. These receptors were obtained from a woman in her 30s in good health.

The chain combines TRBV6-1 with TRBJ1-2; D unresolved. Germline lookup yields CDR1 MNHNS and CDR2 SASEGT. The CDR3 extends over 13 amino acids. The V gene lost 7 bases and the J gene lost 5 bases, with 14 bases spanning the gap. CDR3 protein: CASKPWQLYGYTF. CDR3 in DNA: TGTGCCAGCAAGCCCTGGCAGCTTTATGGCTACACCTTC.

The chain recombines TRBV9 with TRBJ2-7; D is unclear. CDR1 is SGDLS and CDR2 is YYNGEE in the germline V gene. The germline V and J ends were trimmed by 0 bases and 6 bases, with 4 bases remaining between them. The CDR3 runs 11 residues. The CDR3 loop is CASSVGFEQYF. CDR3 in DNA: TGTGCCAGCAGCGTAGGGTTCGAGCAGTACTTC.

The J gene is TRBJ2-5, the V gene TRBV27, with 7 bases identical to TRBD1. This CDR3 has 15 residues. The V gene end was trimmed by 7 bases and the J gene end by 4 bases; junction bases not matched to a gene: 12. Looked up from germline, CDR1 is MNHEY and CDR2 is SMNVEV (reference sequence). CDR3 loop: CASKGAGAYLETQYF. CDR3 nucleotides: TGTGCCAGCAAGGGGGCTGGTGCTTATTTAGAGACCCAGTACTTC.

This clone was observed a single time. This chain uses TRBV19 with TRBJ2-5; D not resolved. V was clipped by 5 bases and J by 0 bases, with 1 base between them. The CDR3 spans 11 residues. CDR1 and CDR2 (germline): LNHDA, SQIVND (reference sequence). CDR3 sequence reads: CASSHQETQYF. The DNA of the CDR3 is TGTGCCAGTAGTCACCAAGAGACCCAGTACTTC.

V and J are TRBV15 and TRBJ2-3, with TRBD1 matching over 7 bases. The J segment lost 1 base and the V segment lost 5 bases, leaving 3 bases of the junction unmatched. Germline CDR1 reads LNHNV; CDR2 reads YYDKDF (reference sequence). The CDR3 has 14 amino acids. The CDR3 DNA reads as TGTGCCACCAGCTTAGGACAGGGCACAGATACGCAGTATTTT. Its translation is CATSLGQGTDTQYF.

Turning to this clone: Other nucleotide sequences in the sample specify the same CDR3. The chain employs TRBV27 and TRBJ1-1; no definite D call. V dropped 2 bases and J dropped 0 bases, with 4 bases sitting between them. Germline V gene data show CDR1 as MNHEY and CDR2 as SMNVEV (reference sequence). The CDR3 runs 13 residues. This CDR3 is CASSLGLNTEAFF. CDR3 bases: TGTGCCAGCAGTTTAGGATTGAACACTGAAGCTTTCTTT.

This clone was observed a single time. The chain combines TRBV13 with TRBJ1-4; no clear D. This CDR3 is 13 amino acids long. The germline V and J ends were trimmed by 8 bases and 3 bases, with 10 bases remaining between them. The germline V gene has CDR1 PRHDT and CDR2 FYEKMQ (reference sequence). DNA of the CDR3: TGTGCCAGCCGAAGTTCACCTAATGAAAAACTGTTTTTT. Translating gives CASRSSPNEKLFF.

The V and J genes are TRBV11-2 and TRBJ1-1; D not resolved. The CDR3 spans 15 residues. Trimming cost V 0 bases and J 0 bases, with 8 bases left between them. Germline CDR1 reads SGHAT; CDR2 reads FQNNGV. The chain's CDR3 is CASSLDTVLNTEAFF. CDR3 coding DNA: TGTGCCAGCAGCTTAGATACCGTTCTGAACACTGAAGCTTTCTTT.